These 11 T cell receptor beta chains share one sample of origin, sequenced in a study of blood T cell repertoires in COVID-19. The assay was immunoSEQ multiplex PCR, and TCRdb's table has in-frame clones only and misses some. Of approximately 68,000 clones listed, 75% to 90% are singletons. The sequencing sample was made of peripheral blood. The origin of the receptors is a woman of 80 years or more with active or convalescent COVID-19.

The chain recombines TRBV18 with TRBJ2-1; D might be TRBD1 (6 bases). CDR1 is KGHSH and CDR2 is LQKENI in the germline V gene. V was clipped by 2 bases and J by 5 bases, with 19 bases between them. This CDR3 contains 17 residues. CDR3 sequence reads: CASSPGFGRGVDNEQFF. CDR3 sequence (DNA): TGTGCCAGCTCACCAGGTTTTGGCAGGGGAGTTGACAATGAGCAGTTCTTC.

V gene TRBV30 combines with J gene TRBJ2-1, with 7 bases fitting TRBD1. Trimming removed 4 bases from V and 0 bases from J; junction bases left unmatched: 6. CDR1 is GTSNPN and CDR2 is SVGIG in the germline V gene (reference sequence). The CDR3 covers 15 residues. DNA of the CDR3: TGTGCCTGGACTCCGGGACAGAGCTCCTACAATGAGCAGTTCTTC. It codes for CAWTPGQSSYNEQFF.

The rearrangement links TRBV3-1 (or the pseudogene TRBV3-2) to TRBJ2-4; D uncertain. V was clipped by 1 base and J by 1 base, with 8 bases between them. The germline CDR1 and CDR2 sequences are LGHDT and YNNKEL (reference sequence). The CDR3 totals 15 residues. The CDR3 DNA follows: TGTGCCAGCAGCCAAGGGGTCGGGGCCAAAAACATTCAGTACTTC. This translates into CASSQGVGAKNIQYF.

The chain uses TRBV28 and TRBJ2-3; D is perhaps TRBD1 (5 bases). Germline assignment: CDR1 MDHEN and CDR2 SYDVKM. V was shortened by 6 bases and J by 6 bases, with 13 bases between the two germline ends. This CDR3 is 13 amino acids long. The CDR3 protein is CASSQHPGDTQYF. In nucleotides, the CDR3 is TGTGCCAGCAGCCAACACCCAGGGGATACGCAGTATTTT.

This chain uses TRBV18 with TRBJ1-5; perhaps TRBD1 as D (5 bases). V was trimmed by 3 bases and J by 1 base, leaving 10 bases between them. CDR1 is KGHSH, CDR2 LQKENI, per germline. The CDR3 is 15 residues long. The CDR3 region has the DNA TGTGCCAGCTCACCGGGGGGGAGGAGCAATCAGCCCCAGCATTTT. Protein product: CASSPGGRSNQPQHF.

The rearrangement uses TRBV28 and TRBJ1-2; 9 bases align to TRBD1. The CDR3 loop spans 16 amino acids. J gave up 4 bases and V 7 bases, and 13 bases lay outside the gene matches. The germline CDR1 and CDR2 sequences are MDHEN and SYDVKM. The CDR3 region is CASKSQGAHPSYGYTF. The CDR3 bases are TGTGCCAGCAAATCACAGGGGGCACACCCTTCCTATGGCTACACCTTC.

Remarks on this clone: Its ends do not fully match the called genes, so a read error is possible. V and J are TRBV11-2 and TRBJ1-3; 7 bases align to TRBD1. Germline-derived CDR1 and CDR2 are SGHAT and FQNNGV. This CDR3 is built from 16 residues. CDR3 sequence: CASSLDRVLSGNTIYF. For the CDR3, the DNA is TGTGCCAGCAGCCTAGACAGGGTCCTCTCTGGAAACACCATATATTTT.

This chain links TRBV15 with TRBJ2-3, with 10 bases matching TRBD1. Germline-derived CDR1 and CDR2 are LNHNV and YYDKDF (reference sequence). J lost 3 bases, V lost 2 bases, and 2 bases had no gene match. The CDR3 extends over 15 amino acids. In nucleotides, the CDR3 is TGTGCCACCAGCAGATGGACAGGGGGGACAGATACGCAGTATTTT. Residues: CATSRWTGGTDTQYF.

The V call is TRBV7-7, the J call TRBJ2-2, with 7 bases matching TRBD1. CDR3 length equals 13 residues. Germline CDR1 SSHAT, CDR2 FNYEAQ (reference sequence). Losses at the gene ends were 4 bases for V and 5 bases for J; bases not matched to a gene: 1. CDR3 DNA sequence: TGTGCCAGCAGCTCGACAGGGACCGGGGAGCTGTTTTTT. Translating it yields CASSSTGTGELFF.

The V gene is TRBV29-1, the J gene TRBJ2-5; TRBD1 is a possible D gene (5 bases). Per the germline V gene, CDR1 is SQVTM and CDR2 is ANQGSEA. The V end was cut by 8 bases, the J end by 4 bases, with 20 bases between. The CDR3 has 14 amino acids. As DNA, the CDR3 is TGCAGCTTATCCGGACATCCCGTGGGAGAGACCCAGTACTTC. This gives the protein CSLSGHPVGETQYF.

This clone was found once. This chain links TRBV19 with TRBJ2-5; D possibly corresponds to TRBD1 (6 bases). V was shortened by 4 bases and J by 0 bases, with 9 bases between the two germline ends. Germline V gene lookup returns CDR1 LNHDA and CDR2 SQIVND (reference sequence). The CDR3 consists of 14 residues. The chain's CDR3 is CASSNRDNQETQYF. CDR3 coding DNA: TGTGCCAGTAGTAACCGGGACAACCAAGAGACCCAGTACTTC.